This T cell receptor (beta chain) was retrieved from a study of shared clonotypes between healthy human individuals. For the study at large: Ranging from 18 to 49 in age, donors were two women and a few men.

As defined, naive CD8 cells were CD45RO-negative and positively selected for CCR7, with terminally differentiated effector memory CD45RA+ cells excluded. Data came from immunoSEQ multiplex PCR; TCRdb stores just in-frame clones and leaves some out. The sample lists about 2 million clones, about 94% occurring once. The receptor's source is a man aged 18 to 30 in good health. The specimen was naive CD8+ T cells sorted from blood.

CDR3 amino acids: CASSQDTEDNEQFF. The CDR3 bases are TGTGCCAGCAGCCAAGATACCGAGGACAATGAGCAGTTCTTC. The J gene is TRBJ2-1, the V gene TRBV14, with D hard to call. This CDR3 has 14 amino acids. Trimming took off 0 bases at V and 5 bases at J, with 8 bases between the two ends. The germline V gene has CDR1 SGHDN and CDR2 FVKESK.